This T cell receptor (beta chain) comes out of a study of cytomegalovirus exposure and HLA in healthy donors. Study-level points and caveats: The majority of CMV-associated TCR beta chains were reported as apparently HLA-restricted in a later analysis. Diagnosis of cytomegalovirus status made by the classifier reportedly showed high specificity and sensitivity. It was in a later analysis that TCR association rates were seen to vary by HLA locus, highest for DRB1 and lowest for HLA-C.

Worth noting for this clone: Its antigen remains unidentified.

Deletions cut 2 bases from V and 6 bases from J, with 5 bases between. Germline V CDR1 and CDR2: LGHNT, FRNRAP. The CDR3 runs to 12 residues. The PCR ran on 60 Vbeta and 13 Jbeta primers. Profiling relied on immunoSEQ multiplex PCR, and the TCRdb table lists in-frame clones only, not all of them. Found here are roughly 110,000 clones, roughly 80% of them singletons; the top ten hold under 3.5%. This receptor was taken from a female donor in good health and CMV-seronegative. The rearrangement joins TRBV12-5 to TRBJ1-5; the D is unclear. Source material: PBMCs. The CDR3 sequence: CASGLSGQPQHF. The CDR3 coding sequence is TGTGCTAGTGGTTTGAGCGGTCAGCCCCAGCATTTT.